These T cell receptor beta chains were read from a single sample in a study of brain T cells in children with intractable seizures. Clones were sequenced by immunoSEQ multiplex PCR, and TCRdb holds only the in-frame ones, with some missing. The sample has around 8,000 clones, 73% seen once; the top ten hold approximately 10%. The sequenced sample was resected brain tissue, obtained at surgery. The receptors derive from a boy in the first two years of life with tuberous sclerosis and intractable seizures. Both conserved end residues are part of each CDR3. The D gene is left open where the match is weak. Clone size is stated in some rows and not others, as once, few, many or a class when expanded.

-,TRBD1,TRBV5-4,TRBJ1-2,CASSSSGQAGYTF,TGTGCCAGCAGCTCCTCGGGACAGGCCGGCTACACCTTC
-,TRBD2,TRBV28,TRBJ2-3,CAIRLAGPAGTQYF,TGTGCCATTAGGCTAGCGGGACCCGCGGGGACGCAGTATTTT
-,TRBD2,TRBV10-3,TRBJ2-2,CAISEATWTSGGASTGELFF,TGTGCCATCAGTGAGGCGACTTGGACTAGCGGGGGGGCGTCAACCGGGGAGCTGTTTTTT
-,TRBD1,TRBV6-5,TRBJ1-1,CAIPKTGTNTEAFF,TGTGCCATCCCTAAGACAGGGACGAACACTGAAGCTTTCTTT
-,TRBD2,TRBV30,TRBJ2-1,CAWTRNRGGREQFF,TGTGCCTGGACCCGTAATCGGGGGGGCCGTGAGCAGTTCTTC
-,TRBD2,TRBV24-1,TRBJ2-1,CATSDPPSGGSHSYNEQFF,TGTGCCACCAGTGATCCCCCTAGCGGGGGGTCCCACTCCTACAATGAGCAGTTCTTC
few,-,TRBV3-1/TRBV3-2,TRBJ2-1,CASSPLNNEQFF,TGTGCCAGCAGCCCCTTAAACAATGAGCAGTTCTTC
-,-,TRBV19,TRBJ1-3,CASSINGNSGNTIYF,TGTGCCAGTAGTATCAACGGTAACTCTGGAAACACCATATATTTT
few,-,TRBV24-1,TRBJ2-1,CATAGEPNYNEQFF,TGTGCCACGGCAGGCGAGCCAAACTACAATGAGCAGTTCTTC
few,TRBD1,TRBV12-5,TRBJ1-2,CASGPPPTGGSSYGYTF,TGTGCTAGTGGTCCTCCCCCGACAGGGGGTTCTAGCTATGGCTACACCTTC
few,-,TRBV24-1,TRBJ2-1,CATSDLPPTENNEQFF,TGTGCCACCAGTGATCTACCCCCGACCGAAAACAATGAGCAGTTCTTC
-,-,TRBV11-1,TRBJ2-1,CASSGSSYNEQFF,TGTGCCAGCAGCGGGAGCTCCTACAATGAGCAGTTCTTC
few,-,TRBV3-1/TRBV3-2,TRBJ1-2,CASSLWTDGYTF,TGTGCCAGCAGCCTATGGACTGATGGCTACACCTTC
once,TRBD1,TRBV3-1/TRBV3-2,TRBJ2-2,CASSSYRQGNTGELFF,TGTGCCAGCAGCTCCTACCGACAGGGTAACACCGGGGAGCTGTTTTTT
-,-,TRBV25-1,TRBJ1-1,CASSEYSQLNTEAFF,TGTGCCAGCAGTGAATATAGTCAGTTGAACACTGAAGCTTTCTTT
-,-,TRBV10-1,TRBJ2-1,CAPRLALSYNEQFF,TGCGCCCCGCGGCTAGCGCTCTCCTACAATGAGCAGTTCTTC
once,TRBD2,TRBV30,TRBJ2-1,CAWSEKREGSYNEQFF,TGTGCCTGGAGTGAAAAGCGGGAGGGCTCCTACAATGAGCAGTTCTTC
-,TRBD1,TRBV7-2,TRBJ1-5,CASSGGTGGQPQHF,TGTGCCAGCAGCGGAGGGACAGGGGGCCAGCCCCAGCATTTT
-,-,TRBV5-1,TRBJ2-1,CASSFREYNEQFF,TGCGCCAGCAGCTTCAGGGAGTACAATGAGCAGTTCTTC
-,-,TRBV27,TRBJ2-4,CASSFLGAGRQGVAKNIQYF,TGTGCCAGCAGTTTTTTAGGAGCAGGACGACAAGGTGTGGCCAAAAACATTCAGTACTTC
-,TRBD2,TRBV5-1,TRBJ2-7,CASSLEPGLPYEQYF,TGCGCCAGCAGCTTGGAACCGGGACTACCCTACGAGCAGTACTTC
-,-,TRBV9,TRBJ1-3,CASSVQGSTGNTIYF,TGTGCCAGCAGCGTCCAAGGGAGTACTGGAAACACCATATATTTT
-,TRBD1,TRBV7-2,TRBJ1-2,CASSLEGRGHGYTF,TGTGCCAGCAGCTTAGAGGGGAGGGGGCATGGCTACACCTTC
-,TRBD2,TRBV9,TRBJ2-1,CASSVTWTSGYNEQFF,TGTGCCAGCAGCGTAACTTGGACTAGCGGCTACAATGAGCAGTTCTTC
-,-,TRBV27,TRBJ1-5,CASSPRVWGGNQPQHF,TGTGCCAGCAGTCCCCGGGTTTGGGGGGGCAATCAGCCCCAGCATTTT
few,-,TRBV6-1,TRBJ1-2,CAIRQTEYGYTF,TGTGCCATAAGACAGACAGAATATGGCTACACCTTC
-,-,TRBV12-3/TRBV12-4,TRBJ2-1,CASSPVYNEQFF,TGTGCCAGCAGTCCGGTTTACAATGAGCAGTTCTTC
medium-sized,TRBD1,TRBV9,TRBJ1-1,CASSVSIRGDTEAFF,TGTGCCAGCAGCGTTTCGATCAGGGGGGACACTGAAGCTTTCTTT
few,TRBD1,TRBV6-5,TRBJ1-1,CASRLGQGNTEAFF,TGTGCCAGCAGACTGGGACAGGGGAACACTGAAGCTTTCTTT
-,-,TRBV6-6,TRBJ2-2,CAILRSAGELFF,TGTGCCATCCTTAGGTCTGCCGGGGAGCTGTTTTTT
-,-,TRBV7-3,TRBJ2-1,CASSSTPRGEQFF,TGTGCCAGCAGCTCAACTCCTCGTGGTGAGCAGTTCTTC
-,-,TRBV5-5,TRBJ1-4,CASSFYGTNEKLFF,TGTGCCAGCAGCTTTTATGGGACTAATGAAAAACTGTTTTTT
-,TRBD2,TRBV7-9,TRBJ2-1,CASSLNLAGGYNEQFF,TGTGCCAGCAGCCTCAACCTAGCGGGGGGGTACAATGAGCAGTTCTTC
-,TRBD1,TRBV12-5,TRBJ2-7,CASGVPGQLAYEQYF,TGTGCTAGTGGGGTCCCGGGACAGCTTGCCTACGAGCAGTACTTC
-,-,TRBV5-1,TRBJ2-3,CASSPRRPLRTDTQYF,TGCGCCAGCAGCCCCAGGCGACCTCTTCGCACAGATACGCAGTATTTT
-,-,TRBV19,TRBJ2-1,CASSRRGTYNEQFF,TGTGCCAGTAGTAGGAGGGGAACCTACAATGAGCAGTTCTTC